The clone carrying this T cell receptor beta chain was picked up many times. Germline V gives CDR1 SNHLY, CDR2 FYNNEI. V was shortened by 6 bases and J by 5 bases, with 19 bases between the two germline ends. The CDR3 totals 15 residues. RNA transcripts were the template for amplifying TCR beta CDR3 regions. The HTBI primer set was used in a first-round RT-PCR of the TCR CDR3. One entry per CDR3 protein, called by TCRdb with MiXCR from the multiplex PCR reads. The repertoire holds around 200,000 distinct CDR3 sequences, with approximately 17% as singletons. Graves' hyperthyroidism without ophthalmopathy progression within 18 months was termed stable. The diagnostic basis comprised clinical symptoms, serum thyroxine and TRAb, thyroid ultrasound and orbital computed tomography. This record comes from a study of T cells in Graves' hyperthyroidism and ophthalmopathy.

This TCR was sampled from a woman in her forties or fifties with Graves' hyperthyroidism. J is TRBJ2-5 and V is TRBV2, with no clear D. Sequenced input: blood. CDR3: CASRTRVQSWETQYF. CDR3 sequence (DNA): TGTGCCAGCAGGACCCGGGTCCAAAGTTGGGAGACCCAGTACTTC.